Listed here are 20 T cell receptor beta chains from one sample, sequenced in a study of tumor-infiltrating lymphocytes in oesophageal squamous cell carcinoma. TCRdb re-analysed the PCR reads in MiXCR, keeping a single row per CDR3 protein. Of thousands of distinct CDR3 sequences listed, more than 15% were seen once; the top ten hold about an eighth. Sequencing was performed on blood. The receptors were sampled from a male donor with esophageal squamous cell carcinoma.

This clonotype was counted ten times or more. The chain recombines TRBV2 with TRBJ2-1; 7 bases align to TRBD1. CDR1 is SNHLY, CDR2 FYNNEI, per germline. The CDR3 has 13 residues. V shed 5 bases, J shed 5 bases, and the junction held 3 bases outside the gene matches. In nucleotides, the CDR3 is TGTGCCAGCAGTTGGGACAGCCACAATGAGCAGTTCTTC. It encodes CASSWDSHNEQFF. The whole variable domain, filled in from reference TRBV2 and TRBJ2-1, reads EPEVTQTPSHQVTQMGQEVILRCVPISNHLYFYWYRQILGQKVEFLVSFYNNEISEKSEIFDDQFSVERPDGSNFTLKIRSTKLEDSAMYFCASSWDSHNEQFFGPGTRLTVL.

This clonotype has a count of ten or more. This chain links TRBV19 with TRBJ2-3; 8 bases fit TRBD2. Per the germline V gene, CDR1 is LNHDA and CDR2 is SQIVND (reference sequence). Losses at the gene ends were 4 bases for V and 6 bases for J; bases not matched to a gene: 9. The CDR3 length is 15 residues. The CDR3: CASSTSSGGGDTQYF. In nucleotides, the CDR3 is TGTGCCAGTAGTACCTCAAGCGGGGGAGGTGATACGCAGTATTTT.

As to this clonotype: The CDR3 carries no conserved terminal phenylalanine or tryptophan, so it likely arises from a read error. It is unclear where the CDR3 begins or ends on the DNA, so no DNA is shown, and the CDR3 is as TCRdb lists it. The rearrangement links TRBV18 to TRBJ2-5; TRBD2 reflects the table's D call only, with no check against the DNA. Per the germline V gene, CDR1 is KGHSH and CDR2 is LQKENI. The CDR3 is 16 residues long, ends included. The CDR3 spells CASSPPSAPYGYTFGS.

This clonotype was observed at least ten times. V usage is TRBV6-1 and J usage is TRBJ2-5; D remains ambiguous. The J call is uncertain, as TRBJ2-7 better fits the DNA end. This CDR3 is built from 10 residues. The germline CDR1 and CDR2 sequences are MNHNS and SASEGT. CDR3 nucleotides: TGTGCCAAATCTCCTTACGAGCAGTACTTC. Translated: CAKSPYEQYF.

This clonotype is termed medium-sized. This chain joins TRBV7-8 and TRBJ1-6, with 10 nucleotides matching TRBD1. The CDR3 has 16 residues. Germline CDR1 is SGHVS and CDR2 is FQNEAQ. J lost 7 bases, V lost 2 bases, and 5 bases had no gene match. The CDR3 DNA is TGTGCCAGCAGCTTACGAGGGACAGGGGAGAATTCACCCCTCCACTTT. This sequence encodes CASSLRGTGENSPLHF.

A word on this clonotype: Given the absence of the conserved phenylalanine or tryptophan at the CDR3 end, a read error is likely. No DNA is shown, since the ends of the CDR3 on it are uncertain; the CDR3 is the one TCRdb lists. The chain uses TRBV2 and TRBJ2-3; TRBD1, the table's D call, was not compared with the DNA. The CDR3 is 16 residues long, counting both termini. Germline V gene sequence: CDR1 SNHLY, CDR2 FYNNEI. The CDR3 reads CASRGGGLNYGYTFGP.

This clonotype was recorded many times. The chain joins TRBV28 to TRBJ1-3; TRBD1 might be the D (5 bases). From germline, CDR1 is MDHEN and CDR2 SYDVKM. The CDR3 contains 15 residues. V lost 6 bases, J lost 2 bases, and 14 bases lay in between. The CDR3 DNA reads TGTGCCAGCAGCCCGTGGGGGGAGGCTGGAAACACCATATATTTT. This translates into CASSPWGEAGNTIYF.

This clonotype has a handful of counts. The gene calls are TRBV4-2 and TRBJ2-4, with D possibly being TRBD1 or TRBD2 (5 bases each). The germline CDR1 and CDR2 sequences are LGHNA and YNFKEQ. The CDR3 has 13 amino acids. V was shortened by 3 bases and J by 13 bases, with 16 bases between the two germline ends. The CDR3 spells CASSHSGTWEQYF. CDR3 nucleotide sequence: TGTGCCAGCAGCCACTCAGGGACGTGGGAGCAGTACTTC.

This clonotype was counted between two and nine times. This chain uses TRBV7-2 with TRBJ2-1; no clear D. V was trimmed by 5 bases and J by 5 bases, leaving 7 bases between them. The germline CDR1 and CDR2 sequences are SGHTA and FQGNSA. This CDR3 is built from 12 residues. CDR3 amino acids: CASSLHHNEQFF. As DNA, the CDR3 is TGTGCCAGCAGCCTCCATCACAATGAGCAGTTCTTC.

In this sample, this clonotype turned up many times. The chain joins TRBV5-5 to TRBJ2-2; 11 positions agree with TRBD2. Germline CDR1 SGHKS, CDR2 YYEKEE (reference sequence). V lost 3 bases to trimming and J lost 7 bases; unmatched junction nucleotides: 17. The length of the CDR3 is 19 residues. The CDR3 nucleotides are TGTGCCAGCAGCTGGGGACTAGCGGAACCTGCCGGGAGGGGCGGGGAGCTGTTTTTT. Amino acid sequence: CASSWGLAEPAGRGGELFF.

This clonotype was observed at least ten times. The chain links TRBV11-3 to TRBJ2-1; possible D gene TRBD1, 5 bases. Trimming took 1 base from V and 10 from J, leaving 11 bases between them. Germline CDR1 reads SGHNT; CDR2 reads YENEEA. CDR3 length: 13 amino acids. This CDR3 is CASSLVGVWEQFF. In DNA form, the CDR3 reads TGTGCCAGCAGCTTAGTAGGGGTTTGGGAGCAGTTCTTC.

This clonotype is judged large (0.1 to 1%). The chain uses TRBV7-8 and TRBJ1-2; TRBD1 is a possible D gene (5 bases). The CDR3 covers 14 residues. The V end lost 5 bases, the J end lost 2 bases, and 12 bases lay between the germline ends. Germline V CDR1 and CDR2: SGHVS, FQNEAQ. The CDR3 reads CASSRGDGNYGYTF. The DNA for the CDR3 is TGTGCCAGCAGCCGGGGGGACGGGAACTATGGCTACACCTTC.

J is TRBJ1-2 and V is TRBV4-1; possibly TRBD1 for D (6 bases). Germline CDR1 and CDR2: MGHRA and YSYEKL. This CDR3 is built from 16 residues. The ends were cut back, 0 bases at V and 2 bases at J, with 13 bases in the middle. The CDR3: CASSQDGAGANYGYTF. DNA of the CDR3: TGCGCCAGCAGCCAAGATGGGGCAGGGGCCAACTATGGCTACACCTTC.

Within the sample, this clonotype is medium-sized (0.01 to 0.1%). V usage is TRBV6-1 and J usage is TRBJ2-5; 7 nucleotides align to TRBD1. The length of the CDR3 is 14 residues. V lost 5 bases and J lost 5; bases outside the gene matches: 8. Looked up from germline, CDR1 is MNHNS and CDR2 is SASEGT. CDR3 in amino acids: CASSSDRLAETQYF. CDR3 DNA sequence: TGTGCCAGCAGTTCGGACAGGTTAGCGGAGACCCAGTACTTC.

This clonotype was found once. The J gene is TRBJ2-2, the V gene TRBV12-3 or TRBV12-4, with D hard to call. Trimming left V 2 bases short and J 6 bases short, with 10 bases between. This CDR3 spans 14 amino acids. CDR3 residues: CASSLLLAPGELFF. The DNA for the CDR3 is TGTGCCAGCAGTTTACTTCTGGCTCCCGGGGAGCTGTTTTTT.

V is TRBV10-3 and J is TRBJ2-3, with D uncertain. Germline V gene data show CDR1 as ENHRY and CDR2 as SYGVKD. Trimming took 4 bases from V and 2 from J, leaving 7 bases between them. The CDR3 loop spans 13 amino acids. CDR3 bases: TGTGCCATCAGTGGAATATACACAGATACGCAGTATTTT. This gives the protein CAISGIYTDTQYF.

The sample holds a few counts of this clonotype. A read error may be the cause here, since a much bigger clone is one base away. The chain employs TRBV27 and TRBJ2-3, with D possibly TRBD2 on 5 matching bases. This CDR3 contains 13 residues. Trimming cost V 9 bases and J 14 bases, with 24 bases left between them. Looked up from germline, CDR1 is MNHEY and CDR2 is SMNVEV (reference sequence). CDR3 sequence reads: CASTSGYTGELYF. The CDR3 DNA reads as TGTGCCAGTACTAGTGGGTACACCGGGGAGCTGTATTTT.

The chain links TRBV7-9 to TRBJ2-7, with unresolved D. The J call may be incorrect, as the DNA end agrees better with TRBJ2-1. The V gene's germline CDR1 is SEHNR and CDR2 FQNEAQ (reference sequence). CDR3 length: 14 residues. CDR3 sequence (DNA): TGTGCCAGCAGCGTCGACCGAATATATAATGAGCAGTTCTTC. It yields the protein CASSVDRIYNEQFF.

This clonotype ranks as medium-sized. One end of the junction is discordant with germline, which a read error may explain. The V gene is TRBV11-3, the J gene TRBJ2-6, with D tentatively TRBD1 (5 bases). The CDR3 loop spans 15 amino acids. The germline V gene has CDR1 SGHNT and CDR2 YENEEA. DNA for the CDR3: TGTGCCAGCAGCACCAGGACCAAAGGGGACAACGTCCTGACTTTC. Its protein product is CASSTRTKGDNVLTF. Filled out from reference TRBV11-3 and TRBJ2-6, the complete variable domain reads EAGVVQSPRYKIIEKKQPVAFWCNPISGHNTLYWYLQNLGQGPELLIRYENEEAVDDSQLPKDRFSAERLKGVDSTLKIQPAELGDSAVYLCASSTRTKGDNVLTFGAGSRLTVL.

This clonotype is large. This chain connects TRBV7-8 to TRBJ2-1, with TRBD2 identical over 8 bases. This CDR3 comprises 16 residues. Trimming removed 5 bases from V and 1 base from J; junction bases left unmatched: 7. CDR1 is SGHVS, CDR2 FQNEAQ, per germline. The CDR3 DNA is TGTGCCAGCAGCCCCGCTGCGGGGGGTTCCTACAATGAGCAGTTCTTC. Translated: CASSPAAGGSYNEQFF.